The subject of this entry is one TCR beta chain. Its antigen is unknown. The CDR3 length is 15 residues. Trimming removed 7 bases at V and 2 bases at J, with 17 bases between. CDR1 and CDR2 from the germline V gene are SEHNR and FQNEAQ (reference sequence). Only in-frame clones appear in the TCRdb table, and some are missing; sequencing was by immunoSEQ multiplex PCR. This sample has around 310,000 clones, with 85% to 90% found just once. These data belong to a study of Ad26.COV2.S vaccination and SARS-CoV-2 variants. Whole-study context: COV1001, an Ad26.COV2.S trial, supplied this vaccine-arm donor. Recipients of Ad26.COV2.S got it intramuscularly, once or twice 56 days apart.

Study outcomes and limitations: Vaccine recipients posted higher spike-specific TCR breadth than their placebo counterparts.

As for treatment: around 19 received Ad26.COV2.S at low or high dose, single or two shots; 5 received placebo; per-sample allocation not given. Sampling took place 63 days after the first vaccine or placebo injection. In Boston, an adult donor aged 18-55 years took part. The origin of this receptor is a person between 18 and 59 years old who received the Ad26.COV2.S COVID-19 vaccine or a placebo. The sample in question was peripheral blood, obtained in a trial of Ad26.COV2.S vaccine versus placebo. The chain uses TRBV7-9 and TRBJ2-5; TRBD1 or TRBD2 may be the D gene (5 bases each). CDR3 DNA: TGTGCCAGCACCATGTATCGAGGGGCGCAAGAGACCCAGTACTTC. Its translation is CASTMYRGAQETQYF.